This T cell receptor (beta chain) appears in the sequencing data of a study of T cell changes during pregnancy in multiple sclerosis. Germline V lookup: CDR1 SGDLS, CDR2 YYNGEE. CDR3 size: 14 residues. Trimming shortened V by 0 bases and J by 8 bases, and 11 bases separated the two germline ends. The assay was immunoSEQ multiplex PCR, and TCRdb's table has in-frame clones only and misses some. The profile shows 100,000 to 110,000 clones, over 80% of them singletons. The chain employs TRBV9 and TRBJ2-2, with a possible D match to TRBD1 (6 bases). The TCR originated in a female donor with multiple sclerosis, enrolled in a pregnancy study. The source material was peripheral blood, sampled after pregnancy. The CDR3 region is CASSVALGAGELFF. The DNA for the CDR3 is TGTGCCAGCAGCGTAGCTTTGGGGGCGGGGGAGCTGTTTTTT.